The 13 T cell receptor beta chains below come from one sample, sequenced in a study of shared clonotypes between healthy human individuals. The protocol was immunoSEQ multiplex PCR, while the TCRdb copy is restricted to in-frame clones and leaves out a portion. This sample has about 1 million clones, with roughly 80% found just once. The sequenced sample consisted of memory CD4+ T cells sorted from blood. The subset is: CD45RA-negative fraction. These receptors were collected from a man between 18 and 35 years old in good health.

The V call is TRBV7-9, the J call TRBJ1-1; the D is unclear. The germline V gene has CDR1 SEHNR and CDR2 FQNEAQ (reference sequence). CDR3 length: 13 amino acids. V shed 2 bases and J shed 1 base, with 5 bases lying between them. Here the CDR3 DNA reads TGTGCCAGCAGCTTATATCCGAACACTGAAGCTTTCTTT. Translation gives CASSLYPNTEAFF. Supplemented by reference TRBV7-9 and TRBJ1-1, the full variable domain reads DTGVSQNPRHKITKRGQNVTFRCDPISEHNRLYWYRQTLGQGPEFLTYFQNEAQLEKSRLLSDRFSAERPKGSFSTLEIQRTEQGDSAMYLCASSLYPNTEAFFGQGTRLTVV.

V and J are TRBV7-2 and TRBJ2-7; 7 bases map to TRBD1. V lost 2 bases, J lost 1 base, and 14 bases stayed unmatched. The CDR3 is 18 amino acids. CDR1 is SGHTA and CDR2 is FQGNSA in the germline V gene. CDR3 sequence (DNA): TGTGCCAGCAGCTTACACGGCGGAGCGACAGGGATTTCCTACGAGCAGTACTTC. Translating it yields CASSLHGGATGISYEQYF.

In its sample, this clone was seen many times. J is TRBJ2-7 and V is TRBV6-7; D is ambiguous. TRBV6-7 is annotated as an ORF whose role is uncertain. CDR3 length: 15 residues. Deletions cut 0 bases from V and 0 bases from J, with 9 bases between. CDR3 loop: CASSYSAESSYEQYF. CDR3 nucleotide sequence: TGTGCCAGCAGTTACTCGGCGGAGAGCTCCTACGAGCAGTACTTC.

This clone was observed at least ten times. Other nucleotide sequences in the sample specify the same CDR3. CDR3 sequence reads: CASSLASLAYNEQFF. The CDR3 DNA follows: TGTGCCAGCAGCTTAGCTTCGCTGGCCTACAATGAGCAGTTCTTC. The chain recombines TRBV7-2 with TRBJ2-1; D gene ambiguous. Germline CDR1 and CDR2: SGHTA and FQGNSA. With 0 bases removed from V and 2 bases from J, the gap between germline ends came to 8 bases. This CDR3 comprises 15 residues.

The chain uses TRBV27 and TRBJ1-4; TRBD1 is a possible D gene (5 bases). Germline V CDR1 and CDR2: MNHEY, SMNVEV (reference sequence). V lost 3 bases to trimming and J lost 7 bases, with 15 bases between them. The CDR3 consists of 15 residues. In nucleotides, the CDR3 is TGTGCCAGCAGTTTGAACCCTTACAGGCCTGAAAAACTGTTTTTT. Protein: CASSLNPYRPEKLFF.

The CDR3 protein is CASSPDTFANSPLHF. The CDR3 bases are TGTGCCAGCTCACCGGACACTTTTGCTAATTCACCCCTCCACTTT. V gene TRBV18 combines with J gene TRBJ1-6; TRBD1 is a possible D gene (5 bases). Germline V lookup: CDR1 KGHSH, CDR2 LQKENI. V lost 3 bases and J lost 6, with 12 bases in between. The CDR3 contains 15 residues.

The chain is built from TRBV6-6 and TRBJ2-7, with D perhaps TRBD1 (6 bases). The CDR3 has 15 residues. The V gene lost 5 bases and the J gene lost 0 bases, with 14 bases spanning the gap. From germline, CDR1 is MNHNY and CDR2 SVGAGI (reference sequence). The CDR3 DNA reads TGTGCCAGCAGTAAACAGGGTCAGGGCTCCTACGAGCAGTACTTC. Encoded protein: CASSKQGQGSYEQYF.

This clone was seen a single time. The chain recombines TRBV2 with TRBJ1-1; D is ambiguous. CDR1 is SNHLY, CDR2 FYNNEI, per germline. V was pared by 0 bases and J by 4 bases, with 12 bases between. The CDR3 is 15 amino acids. The CDR3, as DNA: TGTGCCAGCAGTGAAGCAACGGGATCCTTCACTGAAGCTTTCTTT. Its translation is CASSEATGSFTEAFF.

In the case of this clone: Relative to the germline gene, one junction end is altered; a read error may explain this. CDR3 DNA sequence: TGTGCTAGCAGCGTGGGACCTCCTGGGAATGAGCAGTTCTTC. Translated, it gives CASSVGPPGNEQFF. The chain combines TRBV7-7 with TRBJ2-1; tentatively, D is TRBD1 or TRBD2 (5 bases each). The CDR3 sequence is 14 residues long. Per the germline V gene, CDR1 is SSHAT and CDR2 is FNYEAQ (reference sequence). The variable domain in full, completed from reference TRBV7-7 and TRBJ2-1, reads GAGVSQSPRYKVTKRGQDVTLRCDPISSHATLYWYQQALGQGPEFLTYFNYEAQPDKSGLPSDRFSAERPEGSISTLTIQRTEQRDSAMYRCASSVGPPGNEQFFGPGTRLTVL.

The chain uses TRBV9 and TRBJ1-2, with D possibly matching TRBD1 (5 bases). Per germline, CDR1 SGDLS and CDR2 YYNGEE. CDR3 length: 15 amino acids. The V gene lost 4 bases and the J gene lost 2 bases, with 15 bases spanning the gap. CDR3 coding DNA: TGTGCCAGCAGCCCCCCAGGGTCAGGAAACTATGGCTACACCTTC. It is translated as CASSPPGSGNYGYTF.

V gene TRBV6-5 combines with J gene TRBJ1-6; 8 nucleotides match TRBD1. Germline CDR1 reads MNHEY; CDR2 reads SVGAGI. Germline trimming cut 9 bases from V and 10 bases from J; bases unmatched to any gene: 8. The CDR3 spans 13 residues. The CDR3 here is CASRQGLESPLHF. CDR3 DNA sequence: TGTGCCAGTCGACAGGGGTTGGAATCACCCCTCCACTTT.

The rearrangement uses TRBV6-6 and TRBJ2-1; 7 bases map to TRBD2. Unmatched junction bases numbered 8, after V lost 6 bases and J lost 0 bases. The CDR3 is 16 amino acids. The V gene's germline CDR1 is MNHNY and CDR2 SVGAGI (reference sequence). CDR3 sequence (DNA): TGTGCCAGCAGCCCCGGGACTACCCTCTCCTACAATGAGCAGTTCTTC. Translation gives CASSPGTTLSYNEQFF.

The chain links TRBV11-1 to TRBJ2-3; the D gene is possibly TRBD1 (6 bases). The germline CDR1 and CDR2 sequences are SGHAT and FQDESV (reference sequence). The length of the CDR3 is 14 residues. The germline V and J ends were trimmed by 4 bases and 6 bases, with 14 bases remaining between them. As DNA, the CDR3 is TGTGCCAGCAGCTGGGAACAGGGACGGGATACGCAGTATTTT. Translated, it gives CASSWEQGRDTQYF.